The next 19 T cell receptor beta chains were all read from a single sample in a study of cytomegalovirus exposure and HLA in healthy donors. Primers for the PCR totalled 60 Vbeta and 13 Jbeta. TCRdb's copy holds only in-frame clones and misses some; the assay was immunoSEQ multiplex PCR. Among around 200,000 clones listed, 77% were seen once. Sequenced material: PBMCs. Every receptor here comes from an older woman in good health and CMV-seropositive.

The chain employs TRBV5-5 and TRBJ1-2; 9 bases are a match to TRBD1. CDR3 length: 15 residues. The germline CDR1 and CDR2 sequences are SGHKS and YYEKEE (reference sequence). With V trimmed by 1 base and J by 1 base, 2 bases remained unmatched. Written as DNA, the CDR3 is TGTGCCAGCAGCTTGACAGGGGGCTTTAACTATGGCTACACCTTC. Encoded protein: CASSLTGGFNYGYTF.

The V and J genes are TRBV7-9 and TRBJ2-1; TRBD1 matches 11 bases. CDR1 is SEHNR, CDR2 FQNEAQ, per germline (reference sequence). The CDR3 is 14 residues long. V lost 1 base and J lost 8; bases outside the gene matches: 1. The CDR3 loop reads CASSLGTGGDEQFF. CDR3 bases: TGTGCCAGCAGCTTAGGGACAGGGGGCGATGAGCAGTTCTTC.

This chain joins TRBV10-3 and TRBJ2-2; maybe TRBD2 (5 bases). The CDR3 has 13 amino acids. V was shortened by 5 bases and J by 1 base, with 5 bases between the two germline ends. In germline, CDR1 is ENHRY, CDR2 SYGVKD. CDR3 in amino acids: CAISRENTGELFF. The DNA of the CDR3 is TGTGCCATCAGTCGGGAGAACACCGGGGAGCTGTTTTTT.

The CDR3: CASSLMQGAPTEAFF. The DNA for the CDR3 is TGTGCCAGCAGTTTAATGCAGGGGGCGCCCACTGAAGCTTTCTTT. J is TRBJ1-1 and V is TRBV27, with 8 bases aligning to TRBD1. Per germline, CDR1 MNHEY and CDR2 SMNVEV (reference sequence). V dropped 2 bases and J dropped 4; count of bases not matched to a gene: 6. The CDR3 is 15 amino acids.

The chain uses TRBV6-6 and TRBJ2-3; maybe TRBD1 (6 bases). Germline V CDR1 and CDR2: MNHNY, SVGAGI (reference sequence). The CDR3 covers 14 residues. Deletions cut 7 bases from V and 8 bases from J, with 19 bases between. The CDR3 loop reads CASTGHVSTGTQYF. CDR3 coding DNA: TGTGCCAGCACGGGACACGTTTCCACCGGTACGCAGTATTTT.

V usage is TRBV19 and J usage is TRBJ1-3, with D tentatively TRBD1 (5 bases). Trimming took 10 bases from V and 3 from J, leaving 19 bases between them. This CDR3 has 15 residues. Per germline, CDR1 LNHDA and CDR2 SQIVND (reference sequence). This chain's CDR3 is CATTYVGGYGNTIYF. CDR3 bases: TGTGCCACCACGTACGTCGGGGGGTATGGAAACACCATATATTTT.

The CDR3 coding sequence is TGTGCCAGTACCGGACAGGGGAGGTATGGCTACACCTTC. The encoded protein is CASTGQGRYGYTF. The rearrangement links TRBV19 to TRBJ1-2, with TRBD1 matching 9 bases. Unmatched junction bases numbered 5, after V lost 7 bases and J lost 5 bases. CDR1 is LNHDA and CDR2 is SQIVND in the germline V gene (reference sequence). CDR3 length: 13 amino acids.

The gene calls are TRBV6-1 and TRBJ1-2, with unresolved D. The germline gives CDR1 MNHNS, CDR2 SASEGT. The V end was cut by 6 bases, the J end by 6 bases, with 17 bases between. The CDR3 consists of 14 residues. As DNA, the CDR3 is TGTGCCAGCAGCCCCCGGACTCCGGAGGATGGCTACACCTTC. This codes for CASSPRTPEDGYTF.

V is TRBV6-5 and J is TRBJ2-7, with 14 bases aligning to TRBD2. This CDR3 spans 15 amino acids. Germline trimming cut 6 bases from V and 5 bases from J; bases unmatched to any gene: 6. Germline CDR1 and CDR2: MNHEY and SVGAGI. The CDR3 here is CASRNPGLAGDEQYF. In DNA, the CDR3 is TGTGCCAGCAGAAACCCGGGACTAGCGGGAGACGAGCAGTACTTC.

In its sample, this clone was seen once. The V gene is TRBV6-6, the J gene TRBJ2-7; tentatively, D is TRBD1 (6 bases). V was trimmed by 6 bases and J by 4 bases, leaving 10 bases between them. Germline CDR1 reads MNHNY; CDR2 reads SVGAGI (reference sequence). This CDR3 is built from 12 residues. The CDR3 sequence is CASSTTGYEQYF. The CDR3 nucleotides are TGTGCCAGCAGCACGACAGGTTACGAGCAGTACTTC.

J is TRBJ2-7 and V is TRBV28; 7 nucleotides line up with TRBD1. The V gene end was trimmed by 3 bases and the J gene end by 6 bases; junction bases not matched to a gene: 8. CDR3 length: 14 amino acids. Germline V gene sequence: CDR1 MDHEN, CDR2 SYDVKM. CDR3 sequence reads: CASSLIKGGGEQYF. DNA for the CDR3: TGTGCCAGCAGTTTGATCAAAGGGGGCGGCGAGCAGTACTTC.

The chain employs TRBV19 and TRBJ1-4, with a tentative D call TRBD1 (5 bases). This CDR3 has 14 residues. V was clipped by 5 bases and J by 5 bases, with 12 bases between them. Germline V gives CDR1 LNHDA, CDR2 SQIVND (reference sequence). CDR3 region: CASSGHGGNEKLFF. CDR3 DNA: TGTGCCAGTAGTGGACACGGGGGGAATGAAAAACTGTTTTTT.

CDR3 bases: TGTGCCAGCAGCAGACAGGGGGTTGGGGAGACCCAGTACTTC. This translates into CASSRQGVGETQYF. The genes are TRBV5-4 and TRBJ2-5, with 9 bases fitting TRBD1. Germline loops: CDR1 SGHNT, CDR2 YYREEE (reference sequence). V lost 4 bases and J lost 5; bases outside the gene matches: 6. The CDR3 is 14 residues long.

The CDR3 loop is CASTRSAGGEYEQYF. The CDR3 DNA reads TGTGCCAGTACTCGCTCTGCGGGAGGAGAGTACGAGCAGTACTTC. This chain uses TRBV19 with TRBJ2-7, with 8 nucleotides matching TRBD2. Per the germline V gene, CDR1 is LNHDA and CDR2 is SQIVND (reference sequence). With 7 bases clipped from V and 4 bases from J, the junction kept 12 bases outside the gene matches. CDR3 length: 15 residues. Using reference TRBV19 and TRBJ2-7 for the parts outside the CDR3, the full variable domain is DGGITQSPKYLFRKEGQNVTLSCEQNLNHDAMYWYRQDPGQGLRLIYYSQIVNDFQKGDIAEGYSVSREKKESFPLTVTSAQKNPTAFYLCASTRSAGGEYEQYFGPGTRLTVT.

This sequence joins TRBV5-8 and TRBJ2-3; 9 bases are a match to TRBD1. Trimming cost V 4 bases and J 1 base; bases outside gene matches: 7. The CDR3 length is 16 residues. Germline V gene sequence: CDR1 SGHTS, CDR2 YDEGEE. This CDR3 reads CASSPRTGVRTDTQYF. The CDR3 DNA reads TGTGCCAGCAGCCCTAGGACAGGGGTTCGCACAGATACGCAGTATTTT.

The chain employs TRBV5-5 and TRBJ2-3; TRBD2 matches 10 bases. The CDR3 sequence is 18 residues long. The V and J ends lost 0 bases and 0 bases, in that order; junction bases with no gene match: 7. Germline CDR1 SGHKS, CDR2 YYEKEE (reference sequence). The CDR3 loop is CASSLAVVAGGSTDTQYF. Here the CDR3 DNA reads TGTGCCAGCAGCTTGGCCGTGGTAGCGGGAGGCAGCACAGATACGCAGTATTTT.

The chain carries TRBV5-1 and TRBJ2-7, with TRBD1 matching over 8 bases. CDR1 is SGHRS, CDR2 YFSETQ, per germline. CDR3 length equals 13 residues. The ends lost 4 bases at V and 2 bases at J; junction bases unmatched: 2. The DNA for the CDR3 is TGCGCCAGCAGCCCGGACAGGGCCTACGAGCAGTACTTC. Protein sequence: CASSPDRAYEQYF.

The gene calls are TRBV30 and TRBJ1-1; no definite D call. The CDR3 runs 13 residues. In germline, CDR1 is GTSNPN, CDR2 SVGIG (reference sequence). Trimming cost V 2 bases and J 0 bases, with 7 bases left between them. CDR3 nucleotides: TGTGCCTGGAGTTACAGCCTGAACACTGAAGCTTTCTTT. Translated, it gives CAWSYSLNTEAFF.

J is TRBJ2-3 and V is TRBV5-1; 11 bases align to TRBD2. CDR1 and CDR2 (germline): SGHRS, YFSETQ. This CDR3 has 16 residues. V shed 2 bases and J 6 bases; nucleotides not matched to a gene: 8. The CDR3 here is CASSFKLAGEVDTQYF. In nucleotides, the CDR3 is TGCGCCAGCAGCTTTAAACTAGCGGGAGAGGTGGATACGCAGTATTTT.